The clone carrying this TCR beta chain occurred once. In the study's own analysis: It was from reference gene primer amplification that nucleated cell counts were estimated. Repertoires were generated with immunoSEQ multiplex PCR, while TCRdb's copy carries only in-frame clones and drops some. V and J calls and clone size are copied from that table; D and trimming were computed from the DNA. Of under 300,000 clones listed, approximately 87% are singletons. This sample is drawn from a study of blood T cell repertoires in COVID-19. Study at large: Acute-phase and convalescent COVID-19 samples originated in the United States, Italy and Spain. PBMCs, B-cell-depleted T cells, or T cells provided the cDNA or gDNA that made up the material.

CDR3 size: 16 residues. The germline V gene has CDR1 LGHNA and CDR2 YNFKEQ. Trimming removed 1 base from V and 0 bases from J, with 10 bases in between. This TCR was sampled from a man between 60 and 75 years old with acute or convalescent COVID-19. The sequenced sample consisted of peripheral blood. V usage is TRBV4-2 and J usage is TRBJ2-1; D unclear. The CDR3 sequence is CASSQVPRSSYNEQFF. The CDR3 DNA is TGTGCCAGCAGCCAAGTTCCCCGGAGCTCCTACAATGAGCAGTTCTTC.